The 4 T cell receptor beta chains presented below share a single source sample, sequenced in a study of beta chain features in type 1 diabetes. Sequenced material consisted of expressed TCRB transcripts (all of the isolated RNA was reverse transcribed). Assay: immunoSEQ multiplex PCR; the TCRdb copy retains only in-frame clones and omits some. This sample yields 390,000 or so clones, of which 11% to 15% are seen a single time; around 0.039% belongs to the top ten. The specimen sequenced was naive CD4+ T cells from blood. These receptors all come from a man under 40 in good health.

CDR3 bases: TGTGCCAGCAGCCCAAACACAGGGTTAGTCGACGGAAAACTGTTTTTT. Its protein product is CASSPNTGLVDGKLFF. The rearrangement links TRBV7-8 to TRBJ1-4; possibly TRBD1 for D (6 bases). The CDR3 sequence is 16 residues long. Germline CDR1 and CDR2: SGHVS and FQNEAQ. V was clipped by 5 bases and J by 10 bases, with 23 bases between them.

The chain uses TRBV29-1 and TRBJ2-7; D is perhaps TRBD2 (6 bases). Germline V CDR1 and CDR2: SQVTM, ANQGSEA. The germline V and J ends were trimmed by 2 bases and 0 bases, with 14 bases remaining between them. The CDR3 has 15 amino acids. DNA for the CDR3: TGCAGCGTTGAAACCGGGAGACGGAGCTCCTACGAGCAGTACTTC. Protein sequence: CSVETGRRSSYEQYF.

Only a few counts were recorded for this clone. At the DNA level, this CDR3 is encoded by other sequences in the same sample as well. The J gene is TRBJ2-3, the V gene TRBV30, with 8 bases matching TRBD2. Germline CDR1 is GTSNPN and CDR2 is SVGIG (reference sequence). V gave up 8 bases and J gave up 3 bases; unmatched junction bases: 7. This CDR3 is built from 13 residues. The CDR3 protein is CARGGPSTDTQYF. The CDR3 region has the DNA TGTGCCCGGGGGGGGCCGTCGACAGATACGCAGTATTTT. The full variable domain, completed using reference TRBV30 and TRBJ2-3, is SQTIHQWPATLVQPVGSPLSLECTVEGTSNPNLYWYRQAAGRGLQLLFYSVGIGQISSEVPQNLSASRPQDRQFILSSKKLLLSDSGFYLCARGGPSTDTQYFGPGTRLTVL.

The V and J genes are TRBV27 and TRBJ2-3; unclear D gene. The CDR3 consists of 15 residues. Germline lookup yields CDR1 MNHEY and CDR2 SMNVEV (reference sequence). Trimming pared 3 bases from V and 4 bases from J, leaving 14 bases between. The CDR3 region is CASSLGGRMADTQYF. The CDR3 DNA is TGTGCCAGCAGTTTGGGCGGTAGGATGGCAGATACGCAGTATTTT.